This T cell receptor (beta chain) was sequenced for a study of post-analysis software for immune sequencing data. Study in general: The disease courses spanned relapsing-remitting, secondary progressive and progressive-relapsing forms of multiple sclerosis. Regarding the study as a whole: F-measure co-clustering was strong for batch-matched samples. Those with multiple sclerosis, the patient group, showed significantly lower normalized Chao1 diversity than controls. In patients, about five TRBV segments were more frequent than in controls, with TRBV5-6, TRBV5-1 and TRBV20-1 among them.

The authors incorporated unique molecular identifiers into the TCR beta cDNA libraries. Hundreds of thousands of cDNA molecules were obtained from roughly 1.1 to 9.2 million T cells. TCRdb ran MiXCR on the PCR reads and lists one entry per CDR3 protein. The data contain 400,000 to 500,000 distinct CDR3 sequences, about 39% of them singletons. The V segment lost 1 base and the J segment 4 bases; nucleotides outside the gene matches: 7. CDR1 is LGHNA, CDR2 YSLEER, per germline. CDR3 length: 16 residues. A remark on this clonotype: Its antigen remains unknown.

Specimen: blood. This receptor was obtained from a girl aged 2-10 years with multiple sclerosis. The chain employs TRBV4-3 and TRBJ2-1; 7 positions agree with TRBD2. The CDR3 protein is CASSQGGTNLYNEQFF. For the CDR3, the DNA is TGCGCCAGCAGCCAAGGGGGGACTAACCTATACAATGAGCAGTTCTTC.